This TCR beta chain was retrieved from a study of blood T cell repertoires in COVID-19. Across the study: Researchers got acute and convalescent COVID-19 samples from the United States, Italy and Spain.

Germline loops: CDR1 SGHNT, CDR2 YYREEE (reference sequence). The CDR3 has 15 residues. With 0 bases removed from V and 8 bases from J, the gap between germline ends came to 17 bases. Data came from immunoSEQ multiplex PCR; TCRdb stores just in-frame clones and leaves some out. The sample has approximately 330,000 clones, approximately 90% seen once. Material for sequencing was peripheral blood. The origin of this receptor is a man under 40 with COVID-19, enrolled during active disease. The rearrangement links TRBV5-4 to TRBJ2-5; possibly TRBD2 for D (7 bases). The CDR3 sequence: CASSLGGGGEVTQYF. As DNA, the CDR3 is TGTGCCAGCAGCTTGGGGGGCGGGGGCGAAGTTACCCAGTACTTC.